This T cell receptor (beta chain) was sequenced for a study of shared clonotypes between healthy human individuals. Naive-designated CD8 cells lacked CD45RO, were positively enriched for CCR7, and omitted terminally differentiated effector memory CD45RA+ cells. Assay used: immunoSEQ multiplex PCR; TCRdb lists only in-frame clones, some missing. The sample lists approximately 2,000,000 clones, 90% to 95% seen once, with around 1.7% in the top ten. CDR3 length: 16 amino acids. V was shortened by 0 bases and J by 0 bases, with 11 bases between the two germline ends. Per germline, CDR1 MRHNA and CDR2 SNTAGT.

This receptor was identified in a man aged 18 to 30 in good health. Some clones in this sample may be carry-over from other donors' samples. The rearrangement uses TRBV6-4 and TRBJ1-2; a weak D match, TRBD1 (6 bases). The source material was naive CD8+ T cells from PBMCs. The CDR3 DNA reads TGTGCCAGCAGTGACTCCGCGGGGGCCCCTAACTATGGCTACACCTTC. It is translated as CASSDSAGAPNYGYTF.